This T cell receptor beta chain originates from a study of T-cell reconstitution after alpha-beta-depleted transplantation in children. As it was prepared, the TCRbeta library received unique molecular identifiers. Via MiXCR, TCRdb re-called the PCR reads, giving one row per CDR3 protein. Of hundreds of thousands of distinct CDR3 sequences listed, around 13% are singletons. With 11 bases clipped from V and 1 base from J, the junction kept 7 bases outside the gene matches. Germline-derived CDR1 and CDR2 are ENHRY and SYGVKD. The CDR3 is made up of 16 amino acids. The chain carries TRBV10-3 and TRBJ2-5, with TRBD2 identical over 16 bases. Sequenced material: PBMCs, taken before TCRalphabeta/CD19-depleted stem cell transplant. The clonotype comes from a girl aged 2-15 years with congenital amegakaryocytic thrombocytopenia, due to receive a stem cell transplant. CDR3 residues: CASGGTSGRAQETQYF. For the CDR3, the DNA is TGTGCCTCCGGGGGGACTAGCGGGAGGGCCCAAGAGACCCAGTACTTC.